This T cell receptor beta chain was identified during a study of blood T cells in healthy people across ages. CDR1 and CDR2 (germline): MGHDK, SYGVNS. V dropped 5 bases and J dropped 5; count of bases not matched to a gene: 8. The CDR3 runs 14 residues. This clonotype was seen a few times. What it binds is not known. Study findings and constraints: There was a strong correlation between TCR beta diversity and naive T cell percentage. Naive and antigen-experienced cells could not be conclusively compared, given unsorted PBMCs. Roughly linear declines in TCR beta diversity per million T cells occurred with age.

A sample-barcoded 5' primer and a J-beta primer mix were used in a second PCR of roughly 6 to 12 cycles. TCRdb ran MiXCR on the 5' RACE reads and lists one entry per CDR3 protein. The sample lists about 620,000 distinct CDR3 sequences; around 21% were seen once. This chain uses TRBV25-1 with TRBJ2-7; 8 nucleotides line up with TRBD1. This receptor was obtained from a man aged 70 or older in good health. Input material: blood. The CDR3 sequence: CASSSWTGSDEQYF. The CDR3, as DNA: TGTGCCAGCAGTTCATGGACAGGGAGCGACGAGCAGTACTTC.